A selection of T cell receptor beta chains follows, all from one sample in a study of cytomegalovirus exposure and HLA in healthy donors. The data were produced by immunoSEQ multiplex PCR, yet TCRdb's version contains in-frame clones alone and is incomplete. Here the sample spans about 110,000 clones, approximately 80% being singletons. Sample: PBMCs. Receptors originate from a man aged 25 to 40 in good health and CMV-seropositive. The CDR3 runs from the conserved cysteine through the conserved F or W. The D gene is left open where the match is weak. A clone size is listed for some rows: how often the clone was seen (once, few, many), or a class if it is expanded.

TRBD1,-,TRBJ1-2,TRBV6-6,CASSYGTGGVYTF,TGTGCCAGCAGCTACGGGACAGGGGGCGTATACACCTTC
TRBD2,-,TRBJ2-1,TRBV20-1,CSASSGLVQFF,TGCAGTGCTTCTAGCGGCCTGGTGCAGTTCTTC
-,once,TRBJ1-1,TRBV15,CATSRVYRETEAFF,TGTGCCACCAGCAGAGTTTACCGAGAAACTGAAGCTTTCTTT
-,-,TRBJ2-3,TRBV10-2,CASSESLSTTDTQYF,TGCGCCAGCAGTGAGTCCCTGTCTACCACAGATACGCAGTATTTT
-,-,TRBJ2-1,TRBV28,CASSLLSLAEQFF,TGTGCCAGCAGTTTACTCTCATTAGCGGAGCAGTTCTTC
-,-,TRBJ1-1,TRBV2,CASILYGTAGGTEAFF,TGTGCCAGCATCCTGTATGGGACGGCGGGAGGCACTGAAGCTTTCTTT
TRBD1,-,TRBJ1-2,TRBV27,CASSSWTGDPNYGYTF,TGTGCCAGCAGTTCCTGGACAGGGGACCCCAACTATGGCTACACCTTC
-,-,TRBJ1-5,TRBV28,CASRSNSNQPQHF,TGTGCCAGCAGGTCAAATAGCAATCAGCCCCAGCATTTT
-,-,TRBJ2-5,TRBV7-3,CASSTRVGETQYF,TGTGCCAGCAGCACCAGGGTGGGGGAGACCCAGTACTTC
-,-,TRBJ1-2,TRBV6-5,CASSLRRGHYGYTF,TGTGCCAGCAGTTTACGTAGGGGTCACTATGGCTACACCTTC
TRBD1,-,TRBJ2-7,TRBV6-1,CASSVQGASYEQYF,TGTGCCAGCAGTGTACAGGGGGCCTCCTACGAGCAGTACTTC
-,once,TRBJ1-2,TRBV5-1,CASSLDEGEGFYGYTF,TGCGCCAGCAGCTTGGACGAAGGGGAAGGATTCTATGGCTACACCTTC
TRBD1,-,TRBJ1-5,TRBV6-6,CASSVTGLDQPQHF,TGTGCCAGCAGTGTGACAGGGCTGGATCAGCCCCAGCATTTT
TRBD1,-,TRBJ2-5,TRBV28,CASSIQGRYQETQYF,TGTGCCAGCAGTATACAGGGGCGCTACCAAGAGACCCAGTACTTC
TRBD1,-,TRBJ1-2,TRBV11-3,CASSPGQGEDGYTF,TGTGCCAGCAGCCCGGGACAGGGGGAAGATGGCTACACCTTC
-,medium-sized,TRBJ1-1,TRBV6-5,CASMGSAGADEAFF,TGTGCCAGCATGGGGTCCGCGGGAGCCGATGAAGCTTTCTTT
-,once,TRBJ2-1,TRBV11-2,CASSPTRTYNEQFF,TGTGCCAGCAGCCCAACTAGAACTTACAATGAGCAGTTCTTC
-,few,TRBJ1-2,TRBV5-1,CASRVTNRDGYTF,TGCGCCAGCAGAGTAACAAACAGGGATGGCTACACCTTC
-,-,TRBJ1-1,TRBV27,CASSLSIRGAGGAFF,TGTGCCAGCAGTTTATCGATACGGGGGGCGGGTGGCGCTTTCTTT
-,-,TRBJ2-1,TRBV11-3,CASTPFRSGSYNEQFF,TGTGCCAGCACCCCGTTCCGGAGTGGATCCTACAATGAGCAGTTCTTC
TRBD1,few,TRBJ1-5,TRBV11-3,CASSHHRGRGQPQHF,TGTGCCAGCAGTCATCACAGGGGCCGAGGTCAGCCCCAGCATTTT
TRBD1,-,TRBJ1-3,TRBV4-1,CASSQDEWDSSGNTIYF,TGCGCCAGCAGCCAAGATGAATGGGACAGCTCTGGAAACACCATATATTTT
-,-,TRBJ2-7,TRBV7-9,CASSVGGGLSYEQYF,TGTGCCAGCAGCGTAGGCGGGGGCCTATCCTACGAGCAGTACTTC
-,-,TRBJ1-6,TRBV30,CAWSVGGGGSSSPLHF,TGTGCCTGGAGTGTGGGTGGAGGAGGGTCGTCTTCACCCCTCCACTTT
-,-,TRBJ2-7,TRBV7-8,CASSQDSPEQYF,TGTGCCAGCAGCCAAGACAGTCCCGAGCAGTACTTC
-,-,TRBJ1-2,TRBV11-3,CASSRSASESYTF,TGTGCCAGCAGCCGCTCGGCAAGCGAAAGCTACACCTTC
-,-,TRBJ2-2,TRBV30,CAWWAAGELFF,TGTGCCTGGTGGGCAGCCGGGGAGCTGTTTTTT
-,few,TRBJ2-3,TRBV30,CAWSPTGLGLVDTQYF,TGTGCCTGGAGCCCAACTGGGCTGGGCTTGGTCGATACGCAGTATTTT